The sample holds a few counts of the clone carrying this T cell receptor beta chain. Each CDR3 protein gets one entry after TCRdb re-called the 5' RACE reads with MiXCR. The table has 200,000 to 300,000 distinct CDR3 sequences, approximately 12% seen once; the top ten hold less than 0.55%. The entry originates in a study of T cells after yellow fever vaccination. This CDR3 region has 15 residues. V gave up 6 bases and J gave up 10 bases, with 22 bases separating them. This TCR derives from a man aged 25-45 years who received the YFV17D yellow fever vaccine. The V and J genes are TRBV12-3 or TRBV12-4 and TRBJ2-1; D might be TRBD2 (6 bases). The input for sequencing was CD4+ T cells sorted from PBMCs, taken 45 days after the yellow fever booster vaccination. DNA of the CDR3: TGTGCCAGCAGCCACCCTCTTACGGGAGTACGAGAGCAGTTCTTC. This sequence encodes CASSHPLTGVREQFF.